This T cell receptor (beta chain) is drawn from a study of OX40 agonist ivuxolimab in advanced cancers. Broadly, across the study: Ivuxolimab was an agonistic, fully human IgG2 monoclonal antibody directed against OX40 (CD134), a costimulatory receptor. Intravenous ivuxolimab was administered to patients every 2 weeks at six dose levels: 0.01, 0.1, 0.3, 1.5, 3 and 10 mg/kg. Of the approximately 54 dose-escalation patients, hepatocellular carcinoma was present in about 20, melanoma in roughly 15, renal cell carcinoma in 9 and head and neck cancer in 9. In the dose-escalation cohort, 82.7% of patients were male, and the mean age was approximately 60 years, with a range of about 20 to 90. Prior anti-PD-1, anti-PD-L1 or anti-CTLA-4 therapy was permitted, and approximately 42% of dose-escalation patients had received checkpoint inhibitors. Partial responses occurred in three dose-escalation patients, of whom one had hepatocellular carcinoma and two had cutaneous melanoma. The purpose of peripheral TCRbeta sequencing was to test whether ivuxolimab changed TCR sequence diversity and led to clonal T-cell expansion. The monotherapy dose-escalation portion (N of about 57 patients) of the phase I ivuxolimab trial is reported in the paper. Summary of the overall study and its limitations: After ivuxolimab, expanded clones were on average more numerous among CD8+ T cells than among CD4+ T cells. Low levels of normalized T-cell clonal expansion were also shown by some nonresponding patients. In partial responders in the 0.1-3.0 mg/kg groups, normalized peripheral clonal expansion was found to be among the lowest, especially among CD8+ T cells. The antigen specificity of the peripheral T cells that underwent clonal expansion was not determined. Clonal expansion of both CD4+ and CD8+ blood T cells was observed from baseline to week 6 at doses 0.1 to 3.0 mg/kg.

To sequence the TCRbeta CDR3 region, genomic DNA was isolated from the sorted cells. The immunoSEQ Assay was used to sequence the TCRbeta CDR3 regions. Imported from immuneACCESS, the table was reduced by TCRdb to in-frame sequences with V and J called. These copies leave out some clones; in studies compared against another copy, an unresolved V gene accounts for under half, and the cause of the remainder is not known. In all, the sample holds approximately 66,000 clones, and 80% to 90% of those were seen once. Jointly, the top ten make up 0.6% to 0.8% of the sample. Remarks on this clone: Its antigen target is currently unknown. Within one base of it there is no much larger clone, and no base qualities were kept.

Unmatched junction bases come to 4, with V trimmed by 3 bases and J by 1 base. Based on the germline V gene, the CDR1 and CDR2 sequences are SGHAT and FQNNGV. Including the terminal cysteine and phenylalanine, the CDR3 comprises 15 residues. Solely the CDR3 DNA is kept, with 45 bases framed from the first base. The trial excluded patients who had a history of autoimmune disease or who were on systemic immunosuppression. In every dose cohort, peripheral blood was drawn for TCR sequencing at baseline, cycle 4 day 1, and cycle 7 day 1. Samples were obtained from an open-label, multicenter, first-in-human phase I dose-escalation trial of ivuxolimab. Adults with locally advanced or metastatic head and neck squamous cell, hepatocellular, melanoma or renal cell carcinoma were enrolled in the trial. Before TCR sequencing, CD4+ and CD8+ T cells were separately sorted from peripheral blood.

This TCR derives from an adult with an advanced solid tumor such as melanoma, head and neck, liver or kidney cancer. The rearrangement joined TRBV11-2 to TRBJ1-2, and 8 bases in between align with TRBD1. The sample was CD4+ or CD8+ T cells sorted from blood, taken in a trial of the OX40 agonist ivuxolimab. At the DNA level, the sequence is TGTGCCAGCAGCTTTTTACAGGGGGGTAACTATGGCTACACCTTC. Its coded protein is CASSFLQGGNYGYTF. Outside the CDR3, residues come from the reference TRBV11-2 and TRBJ1-2 proteins, so the full variable domain is: EAGVAQSPRYKIIEKRQSVAFWCNPISGHATLYWYQQILGQGPKLLIQFQNNGVVDDSQLPKDRFSAERLKGVDSTLKIQPAKLEDSAVYLCASSFLQGGNYGYTFGSGTRLTVV.